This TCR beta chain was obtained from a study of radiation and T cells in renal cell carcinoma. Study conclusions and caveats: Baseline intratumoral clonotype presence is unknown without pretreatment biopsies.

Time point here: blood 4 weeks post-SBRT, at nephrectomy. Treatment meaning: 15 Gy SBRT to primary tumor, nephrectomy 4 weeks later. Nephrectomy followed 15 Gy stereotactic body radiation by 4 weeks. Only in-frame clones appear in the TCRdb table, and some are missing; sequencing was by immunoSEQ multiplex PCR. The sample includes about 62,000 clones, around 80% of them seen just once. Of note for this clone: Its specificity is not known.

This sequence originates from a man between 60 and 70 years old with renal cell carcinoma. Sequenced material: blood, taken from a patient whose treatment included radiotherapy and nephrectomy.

CDR3 in DNA: TGTGCCAGCAGCGTAGCTGGGCTCAGCAATCAGCCCCAGCATTTT. It codes for CASSVAGLSNQPQHF. V usage is TRBV9 and J usage is TRBJ1-5, with D uncertain. V was trimmed by 0 bases and J by 1 base, leaving 8 bases between them. The CDR3 is 15 residues long. Germline V gene sequence: CDR1 SGDLS, CDR2 YYNGEE.